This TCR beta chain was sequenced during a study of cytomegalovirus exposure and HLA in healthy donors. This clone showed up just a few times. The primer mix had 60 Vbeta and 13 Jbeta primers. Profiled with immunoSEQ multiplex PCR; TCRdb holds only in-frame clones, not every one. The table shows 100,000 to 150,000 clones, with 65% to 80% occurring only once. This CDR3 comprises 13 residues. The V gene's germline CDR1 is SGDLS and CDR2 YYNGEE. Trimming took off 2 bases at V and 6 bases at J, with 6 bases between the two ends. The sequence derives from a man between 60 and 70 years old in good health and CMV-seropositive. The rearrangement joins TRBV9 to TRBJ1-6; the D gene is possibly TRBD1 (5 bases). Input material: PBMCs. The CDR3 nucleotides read TGTGCCAGCAGCGTTCAGGGTAATTCACCCCTCCACTTT. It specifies CASSVQGNSPLHF. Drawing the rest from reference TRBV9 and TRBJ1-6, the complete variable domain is DSGVTQTPKHLITATGQRVTLRCSPRSGDLSVYWYQQSLDQGLQFLIQYYNGEERAKGNILERFSAQQFPDLHSELNLSSLELGDSALYFCASSVQGNSPLHFGNGTRLTVT.